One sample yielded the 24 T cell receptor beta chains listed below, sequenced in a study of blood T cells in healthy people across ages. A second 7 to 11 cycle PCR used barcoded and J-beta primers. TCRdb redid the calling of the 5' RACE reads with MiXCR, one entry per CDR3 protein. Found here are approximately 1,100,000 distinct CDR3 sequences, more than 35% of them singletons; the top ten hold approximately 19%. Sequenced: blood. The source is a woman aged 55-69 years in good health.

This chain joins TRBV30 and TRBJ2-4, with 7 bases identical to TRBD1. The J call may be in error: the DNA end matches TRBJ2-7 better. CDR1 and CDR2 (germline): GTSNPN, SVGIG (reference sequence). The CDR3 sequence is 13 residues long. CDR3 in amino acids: CAWSGTGEGEQYF. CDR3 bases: TGTGCCTGGAGTGGTACAGGGGAAGGCGAGCAGTACTTC.

Here the CDR3 reads CSASSAGFYEQYF. The CDR3 DNA follows: TGCAGTGCTAGTTCTGCAGGGTTCTACGAGCAGTACTTC. The chain combines TRBV20-1 with TRBJ2-5; perhaps TRBD1 as D (5 bases). Gene TRBJ2-7 matches the end of the DNA better, so the J call may be wrong. The CDR3 spans 13 residues. Germline loops: CDR1 DFQATT, CDR2 SNEGSKA (reference sequence).

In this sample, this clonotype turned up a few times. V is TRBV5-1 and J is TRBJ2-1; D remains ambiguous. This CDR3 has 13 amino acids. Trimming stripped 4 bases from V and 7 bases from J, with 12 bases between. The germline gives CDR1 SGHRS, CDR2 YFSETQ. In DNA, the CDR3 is TGCGCCAGCAGCGCGACTCCCGGTAATGAGCAGTTCTTC. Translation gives CASSATPGNEQFF.

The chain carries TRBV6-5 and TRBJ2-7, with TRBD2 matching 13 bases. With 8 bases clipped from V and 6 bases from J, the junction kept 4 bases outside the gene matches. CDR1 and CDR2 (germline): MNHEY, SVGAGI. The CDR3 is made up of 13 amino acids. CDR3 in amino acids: CASRTSGSFEQYF. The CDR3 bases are TGTGCCAGCCGGACTAGCGGGAGTTTCGAGCAGTACTTC.

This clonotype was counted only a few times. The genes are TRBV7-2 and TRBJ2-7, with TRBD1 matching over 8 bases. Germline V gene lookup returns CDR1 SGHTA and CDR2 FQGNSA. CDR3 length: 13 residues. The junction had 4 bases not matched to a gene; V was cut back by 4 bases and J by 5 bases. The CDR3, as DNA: TGTGCCAGCAGCTCTGACAGGGGCGACGAGCAGTACTTC. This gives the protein CASSSDRGDEQYF. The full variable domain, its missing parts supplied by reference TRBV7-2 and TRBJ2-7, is GAGVSQSPSNKVTEKGKDVELRCDPISGHTALYWYRQSLGQGLEFLIYFQGNSAPDKSGLPSDRFSAERTGGSVSTLTIQRTQQEDSAVYLCASSSDRGDEQYFGPGTRLTVT.

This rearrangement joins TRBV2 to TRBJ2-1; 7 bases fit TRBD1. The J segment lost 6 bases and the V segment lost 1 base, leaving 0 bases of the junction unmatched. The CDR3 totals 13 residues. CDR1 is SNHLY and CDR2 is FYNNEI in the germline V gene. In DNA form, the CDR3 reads TGTGCCAGCAGTGAAGAGGGGGCCAATGAGCAGTTCTTC. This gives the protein CASSEEGANEQFF.

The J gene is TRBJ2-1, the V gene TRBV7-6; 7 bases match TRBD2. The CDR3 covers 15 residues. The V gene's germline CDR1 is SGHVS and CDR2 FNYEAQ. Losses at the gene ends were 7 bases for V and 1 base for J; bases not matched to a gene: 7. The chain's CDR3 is CASTREGLSYNEQFF. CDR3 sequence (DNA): TGTGCCAGCACTAGGGAGGGACTATCCTACAATGAGCAGTTCTTC.

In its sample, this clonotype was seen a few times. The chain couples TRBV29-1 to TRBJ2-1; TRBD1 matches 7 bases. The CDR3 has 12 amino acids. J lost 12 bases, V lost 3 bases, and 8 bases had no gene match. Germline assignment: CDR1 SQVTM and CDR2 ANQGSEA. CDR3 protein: CSVEYAAGGQFF. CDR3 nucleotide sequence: TGCAGCGTTGAGTATGCGGCAGGGGGGCAGTTCTTC.

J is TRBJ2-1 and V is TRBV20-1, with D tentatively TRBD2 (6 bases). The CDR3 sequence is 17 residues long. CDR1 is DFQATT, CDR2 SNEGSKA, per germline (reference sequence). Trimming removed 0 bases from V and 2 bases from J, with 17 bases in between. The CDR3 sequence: CSARDYSHGSTYNEQFF. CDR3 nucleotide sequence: TGCAGTGCTAGAGATTATTCCCACGGGAGTACCTACAATGAGCAGTTCTTC.

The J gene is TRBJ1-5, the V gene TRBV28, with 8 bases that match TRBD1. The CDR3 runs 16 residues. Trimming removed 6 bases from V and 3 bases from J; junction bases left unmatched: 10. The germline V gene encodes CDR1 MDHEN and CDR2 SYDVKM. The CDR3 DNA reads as TGTGCCAGCAGGGTGACAGGGGACCCAGACAATCAGCCCCAGCATTTT. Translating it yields CASRVTGDPDNQPQHF.

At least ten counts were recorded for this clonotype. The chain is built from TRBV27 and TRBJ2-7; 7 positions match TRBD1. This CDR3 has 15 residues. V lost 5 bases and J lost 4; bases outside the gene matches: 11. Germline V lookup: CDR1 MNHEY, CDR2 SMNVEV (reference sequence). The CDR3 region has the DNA TGTGCCAGCAGTCGTCCAGGGGGACAGCAATACGAGCAGTACTTC. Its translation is CASSRPGGQQYEQYF.

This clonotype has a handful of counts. The CDR3 region has the DNA TGTGCCAGCGGGGTTGGACTAGCCTCAGATACGCAGTATTTT. This translates into CASGVGLASDTQYF. The chain employs TRBV27 and TRBJ2-3; 8 bases line up with TRBD2. Per the germline V gene, CDR1 is MNHEY and CDR2 is SMNVEV (reference sequence). This CDR3 spans 14 amino acids. Trimming removed 8 bases from V and 4 bases from J; junction bases left unmatched: 8.

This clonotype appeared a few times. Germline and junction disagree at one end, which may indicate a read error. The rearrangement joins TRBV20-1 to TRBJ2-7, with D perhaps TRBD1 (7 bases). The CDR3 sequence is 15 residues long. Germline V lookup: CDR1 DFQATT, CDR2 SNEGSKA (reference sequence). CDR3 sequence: CSARVAGGLSYEQYF. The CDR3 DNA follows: TGCAGTGCGAGAGTTGCAGGGGGGCTCTCCTACGAGCAGTACTTC.

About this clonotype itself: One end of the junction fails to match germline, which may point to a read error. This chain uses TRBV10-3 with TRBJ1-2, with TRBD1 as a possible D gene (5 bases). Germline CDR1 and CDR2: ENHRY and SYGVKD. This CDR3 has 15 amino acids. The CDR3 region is CATSEGAGDDYGYTF. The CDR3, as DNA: TGTGCCACCAGTGAAGGGGCAGGAGACGATTATGGCTACACCTTC.

As DNA, the CDR3 is TGTGCCAGCAGTTTAATGGACAGTACCACAGATACGCAGTATTTT. It yields the protein CASSLMDSTTDTQYF. The chain is built from TRBV28 and TRBJ2-3, with D perhaps matching TRBD1 (6 bases). The V gene's germline CDR1 is MDHEN and CDR2 SYDVKM. The CDR3 has 15 residues. Deletions cut 2 bases from V and 2 bases from J, with 11 bases between.

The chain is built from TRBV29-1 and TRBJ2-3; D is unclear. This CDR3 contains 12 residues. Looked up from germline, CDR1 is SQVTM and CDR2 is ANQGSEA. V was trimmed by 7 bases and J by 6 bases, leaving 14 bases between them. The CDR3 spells CSEVGRTDTQYF. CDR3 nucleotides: TGCAGCGAAGTGGGTAGGACGGATACGCAGTATTTT.

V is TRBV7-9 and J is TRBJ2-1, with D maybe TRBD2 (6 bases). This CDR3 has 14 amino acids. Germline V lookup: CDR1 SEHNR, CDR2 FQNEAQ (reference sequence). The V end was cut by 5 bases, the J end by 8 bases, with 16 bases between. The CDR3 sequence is CASSVRDPSDEQFF. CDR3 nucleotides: TGTGCCAGCAGCGTTAGGGACCCTAGCGATGAGCAGTTCTTC.

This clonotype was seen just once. CDR3 nucleotide sequence: TGTGCCATCAGTGATGCTCCTGGGGGGATCGACACTGAAGCTTTCTTT. Translation: CAISDAPGGIDTEAFF. The V and J genes are TRBV10-3 and TRBJ1-1; possible D gene TRBD1, 5 bases. CDR1 and CDR2 from the germline V gene are ENHRY and SYGVKD. The CDR3 runs 16 residues. The ends were cut back, 3 bases at V and 3 bases at J, with 17 bases in the middle.

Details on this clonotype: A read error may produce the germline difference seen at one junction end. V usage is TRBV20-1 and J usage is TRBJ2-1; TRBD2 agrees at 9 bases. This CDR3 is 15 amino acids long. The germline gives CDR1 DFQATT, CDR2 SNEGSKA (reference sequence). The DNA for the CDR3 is TGCGGTGCTAGTAAAGGGACTAGCTCCTACAATGAGCAGTTCTTT. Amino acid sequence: CGASKGTSSYNEQFF.

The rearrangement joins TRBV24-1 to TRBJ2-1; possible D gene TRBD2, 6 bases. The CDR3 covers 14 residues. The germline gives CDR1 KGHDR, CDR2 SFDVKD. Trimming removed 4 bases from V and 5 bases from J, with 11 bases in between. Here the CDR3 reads CATSEAGGNNEQFF. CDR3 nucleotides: TGTGCCACCAGTGAGGCTGGCGGGAACAATGAGCAGTTCTTC.

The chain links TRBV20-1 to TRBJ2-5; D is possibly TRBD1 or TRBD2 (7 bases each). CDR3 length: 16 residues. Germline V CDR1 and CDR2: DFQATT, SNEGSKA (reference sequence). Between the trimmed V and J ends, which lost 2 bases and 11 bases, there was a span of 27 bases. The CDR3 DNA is TGCAGTGCTAGAAGCCGCCCACAGGGGACTATTGGGGAGCAGTACTTC. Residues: CSARSRPQGTIGEQYF.

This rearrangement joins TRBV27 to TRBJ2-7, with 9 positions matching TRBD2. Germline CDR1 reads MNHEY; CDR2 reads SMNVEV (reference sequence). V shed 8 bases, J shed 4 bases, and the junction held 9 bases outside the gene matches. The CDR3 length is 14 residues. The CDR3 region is CASAALAGRYEQYF. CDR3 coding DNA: TGTGCCAGCGCCGCCCTAGCGGGACGTTACGAGCAGTACTTC.

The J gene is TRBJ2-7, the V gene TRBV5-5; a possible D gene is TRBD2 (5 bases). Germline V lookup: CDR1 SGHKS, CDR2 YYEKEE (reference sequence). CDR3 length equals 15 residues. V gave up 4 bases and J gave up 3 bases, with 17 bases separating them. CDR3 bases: TGTGCCAGCAGCCAAGCGGTAGTGTCCTTCTACGAGCAGTACTTC. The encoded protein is CASSQAVVSFYEQYF.

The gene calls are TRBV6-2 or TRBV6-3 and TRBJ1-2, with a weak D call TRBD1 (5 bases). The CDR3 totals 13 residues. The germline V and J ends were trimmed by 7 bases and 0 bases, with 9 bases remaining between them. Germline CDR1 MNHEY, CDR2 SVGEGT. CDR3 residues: CASNRQTNYGYTF. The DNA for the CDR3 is TGTGCCAGCAACCGACAGACTAACTATGGCTACACCTTC.